Presented here are 30 T cell receptor beta chains from one specimen sequenced in a study of blood T cell repertoires in COVID-19 (dated by TCRdb to 2020 to 2021). Libraries came from the immunoSEQ multiplex PCR assay. Held by TCRdb, this immuneACCESS table contains in-frame sequences only and omits some clones. Under half of the omission traces to an unresolved V gene where checked; the cause of the rest is unknown. Here the sample has fewer than 400,000 clones; around nine tenths occur a single time. Around 1.7% of the sample goes to the ten largest clones. Sequencing input: PBMCs or T cells enriched from blood (not recorded which). All receptors derive from a woman aged 30 to 39 who had recovered from COVID-19.

The rearrangement joins TRBV10-2 to TRBJ2-7, with D perhaps matching TRBD1 (5 bases). V was pared by 5 bases and J by 4 bases, with 9 bases between. This CDR3 has 12 residues. Germline V gene sequence: CDR1 WSHSY, CDR2 SAAADI. The CDR3 reads CASSTAGYEQYF. CDR3 DNA: TGCGCCAGCAGTACGGCAGGGTACGAGCAGTACTTC.

This clone was seen more than once but under ten times. V and J are TRBV5-6 and TRBJ1-5, with TRBD1 as a possible D gene (6 bases). This CDR3 spans 15 amino acids. Germline CDR1 reads SGHDT; CDR2 reads YYEEEE. Trimming took off 2 bases at V and 6 bases at J, with 15 bases between the two ends. This chain's CDR3 is CASSFRGARGQPQHF. The CDR3 DNA reads TGTGCCAGCAGCTTCCGGGGCGCCAGGGGTCAGCCCCAGCATTTT.

This chain joins TRBV7-8 and TRBJ2-2; D is unclear. This CDR3 contains 15 residues. Germline loops: CDR1 SGHVS, CDR2 FQNEAQ. V lost 1 base, J lost 5 bases, and 11 bases lay in between. CDR3 DNA sequence: TGTGCCAGCAGCTTAGACGACTTTTTAACCGGGGAGCTGTTTTTT. It specifies CASSLDDFLTGELFF.

Turning to this clone: The same CDR3 also results from other DNA sequences found in this sample. This chain connects TRBV4-3 to TRBJ1-2; 7 nucleotides align to TRBD1. The CDR3 consists of 14 residues. The V gene's germline CDR1 is LGHNA and CDR2 YSLEER. V dropped 0 bases and J dropped 5; count of bases not matched to a gene: 3. Written as DNA, the CDR3 is TGCGCCAGCAGCCAAGAAGGCAGGGGGTATGGCTACACCTTC. It yields the protein CASSQEGRGYGYTF.

V is TRBV7-9 and J is TRBJ1-1; unclear D gene. Per the germline V gene, CDR1 is SEHNR and CDR2 is FQNEAQ (reference sequence). This CDR3 has 15 residues. Trimming pared 4 bases from V and 4 bases from J, leaving 16 bases between. The CDR3 region has the DNA TGTGCCAGCAGCTCTGATTGGTCTGTAGTCACTGAAGCTTTCTTT. Protein: CASSSDWSVVTEAFF.

The count of this clone is one. The junction departs from germline at one end; a sequencing error may be responsible. The V gene is TRBV6-5, the J gene TRBJ2-1, with 10 bases fitting TRBD2. The CDR3 extends over 13 amino acids. Germline-derived CDR1 and CDR2 are MNHEY and SVGAGI. CDR3 in amino acids: CSSGRARYNEQFF. CDR3 nucleotides: TGTTCCAGCGGGAGGGCCCGCTACAATGAGCAGTTCTTC.

The chain recombines TRBV5-1 with TRBJ2-3; perhaps TRBD2 as D (6 bases). The germline CDR1 and CDR2 sequences are SGHRS and YFSETQ. CDR3 length: 14 residues. V lost 2 bases, J lost 3 bases, and 10 bases lay in between. The CDR3 sequence is CASSLQLATDTQYF. The CDR3 DNA sequence: TGCGCCAGCAGCTTACAACTAGCTACAGATACGCAGTATTTT.

V gene TRBV10-3 combines with J gene TRBJ2-1, with TRBD1 matching over 8 bases. Trimming at V came to 6 bases and at J to 6 bases, leaving 1 base not matched to a gene. Germline V gene sequence: CDR1 ENHRY, CDR2 SYGVKD. The CDR3 has 12 amino acids. The CDR3 spells CAIRQGGNEQFF. The CDR3, as DNA: TGTGCCATCAGACAGGGGGGCAATGAGCAGTTCTTC.

The chain is built from TRBV3-1 (or the pseudogene TRBV3-2) and TRBJ2-3, with 11 bases matching TRBD2. The germline CDR1 and CDR2 sequences are LGHDT and YNNKEL (reference sequence). V dropped 3 bases and J dropped 1; count of bases not matched to a gene: 3. This CDR3 contains 16 residues. This CDR3 reads CASSQVSGRGTDTQYF. The CDR3 DNA is TGTGCCAGCAGCCAGGTTAGCGGGAGGGGCACAGATACGCAGTATTTT.

This sequence joins TRBV6-2 or TRBV6-3 and TRBJ2-7; D gene ambiguous. CDR1 is MNHEY and CDR2 is SVGEGT in the germline V gene. CDR3 length equals 16 residues. V was trimmed by 2 bases and J by 2 bases, leaving 16 bases between them. CDR3 in amino acids: CASSYSLVEAPYEQYF. DNA of the CDR3: TGTGCCAGCAGTTACAGTTTGGTCGAGGCCCCCTACGAGCAGTACTTC.

J is TRBJ2-1 and V is TRBV27; tentatively, D is TRBD1 (6 bases). CDR1 is MNHEY and CDR2 is SMNVEV in the germline V gene (reference sequence). The CDR3 totals 12 residues. V was clipped by 5 bases and J by 7 bases, with 9 bases between them. CDR3 in DNA: TGTGCCAGCAGTGGTCAGGGGAATGAGCAGTTCTTC. Its protein is CASSGQGNEQFF.

This clone was observed a few times. V usage is TRBV14 and J usage is TRBJ1-4; no firm D call. CDR3 length equals 13 residues. Germline CDR1 SGHDN, CDR2 FVKESK. Trimming shortened V by 4 bases and J by 6 bases, and 9 bases separated the two germline ends. CDR3 DNA sequence: TGTGCCAGCAGCCTTCTATTGGATGAAAAACTGTTTTTT. It yields the protein CASSLLLDEKLFF.

V and J are TRBV7-6 and TRBJ2-6; D perhaps matches TRBD1 (6 bases). The germline CDR1 and CDR2 sequences are SGHVS and FNYEAQ. The CDR3 spans 16 residues. The germline V and J ends were trimmed by 5 bases and 3 bases, with 14 bases remaining between them. CDR3 region: CASSPEQGGGANVLTF. CDR3 bases: TGTGCCAGCAGCCCCGAACAGGGCGGTGGGGCCAACGTCCTGACTTTC.

The chain carries TRBV7-9 and TRBJ1-2; TRBD1 is a possible D gene (5 bases). The CDR3 loop spans 16 amino acids. The germline V and J ends were trimmed by 7 bases and 7 bases, with 25 bases remaining between them. Germline V gives CDR1 SEHNR, CDR2 FQNEAQ (reference sequence). The CDR3 is CASNLEFAQDSFGYTF. CDR3 nucleotides: TGTGCCAGCAACCTCGAATTCGCACAAGACAGTTTTGGCTACACCTTC.

J is TRBJ2-2 and V is TRBV2; 8 nucleotides agree with TRBD2. Trimming took 6 bases from V and 4 from J; bases not matched to a gene: 7. The CDR3 runs to 15 residues. From germline, CDR1 is SNHLY and CDR2 FYNNEI. CDR3 amino acids: CASRAGLAGTGELFF. CDR3 DNA sequence: TGTGCCAGCAGAGCCGGACTAGCTGGCACCGGGGAGCTGTTTTTT.

The J gene is TRBJ2-1, the V gene TRBV27; the match to TRBD2 covers 7 bases. Germline values: CDR1 MNHEY, CDR2 SMNVEV (reference sequence). The V gene end was trimmed by 7 bases and the J gene end by 7 bases; junction bases not matched to a gene: 19. The CDR3 runs 17 residues. CDR3 in DNA: TGTGCCAGCAACCCCACTATTAGCGGGTACTACATAAATGAGCAGTTCTTC. Translation gives CASNPTISGYYINEQFF.

This chain joins TRBV29-1 and TRBJ1-1; D remains ambiguous. Deletions cut 4 bases from V and 3 bases from J, with 21 bases between. CDR3 length equals 16 residues. CDR1 and CDR2 (germline): SQVTM, ANQGSEA. CDR3: CSVVGRARTGHTEAFF. The DNA of the CDR3 is TGCAGCGTTGTCGGGCGGGCCCGGACGGGTCACACTGAAGCTTTCTTT.

The chain has TRBV30 and TRBJ1-3; D perhaps matches TRBD1 (5 bases). CDR1 and CDR2 from the germline V gene are GTSNPN and SVGIG (reference sequence). The CDR3 spans 15 residues. V lost 4 bases, J lost 1 base, and 14 bases lay in between. The DNA of the CDR3 is TGTGCCTGGAACCAGGGAGGAACGTCTGGAAACACCATATATTTT. It specifies CAWNQGGTSGNTIYF.

The chain combines TRBV12-3 or TRBV12-4 with TRBJ1-2; TRBD1 agrees at 7 bases. J gave up 2 bases and V 6 bases, and 3 bases lay outside the gene matches. The CDR3 is made up of 13 amino acids. The CDR3 region is CASSEGQNYGYTF. The CDR3 region has the DNA TGTGCCAGCAGCGAGGGACAGAACTATGGCTACACCTTC.

The J gene is TRBJ2-2, the V gene TRBV30; TRBD1 agrees at 8 bases. This CDR3 is built from 14 residues. Germline V gene sequence: CDR1 GTSNPN, CDR2 SVGIG (reference sequence). Trimming at V came to 8 bases and at J to 1 base, leaving 6 bases not matched to a gene. CDR3 in amino acids: CARYDRGNTGELFF. The CDR3 bases are TGTGCCCGTTACGACAGGGGGAACACCGGGGAGCTGTTTTTT. The full variable domain, rest sourced from reference TRBV30 and TRBJ2-2, is SQTIHQWPATLVQPVGSPLSLECTVEGTSNPNLYWYRQAAGRGLQLLFYSVGIGQISSEVPQNLSASRPQDRQFILSSKKLLLSDSGFYLCARYDRGNTGELFFGEGSRLTVL.

The V call is TRBV7-2, the J call TRBJ2-5; 8 bases are shared with TRBD2. V lost 6 bases to trimming and J lost 5 bases; unmatched junction nucleotides: 11. This CDR3 comprises 15 residues. The V gene's germline CDR1 is SGHTA and CDR2 FQGNSA. The CDR3 DNA follows: TGTGCCAGCAGATTTCTTAGCGGGGCTCGGGAGACCCAGTACTTC. It codes for CASRFLSGARETQYF. Looking up the rest from reference TRBV7-2 and TRBJ2-5 gives the full variable domain: GAGVSQSPSNKVTEKGKDVELRCDPISGHTALYWYRQSLGQGLEFLIYFQGNSAPDKSGLPSDRFSAERTGGSVSTLTIQRTQQEDSAVYLCASRFLSGARETQYFGPGTRLLVL.

The chain is built from TRBV12-5 and TRBJ2-1; tentatively, D is TRBD2 (6 bases). The CDR3 totals 14 residues. The germline V gene has CDR1 LGHNT and CDR2 FRNRAP. The V and J ends lost 7 bases and 8 bases respectively, with 18 bases between them. The CDR3 DNA follows: TGTGCTAGTGCCTCCTCCGGGGGTGGGGATGAGCAGTTCTTC. It translates to CASASSGGGDEQFF.

This chain links TRBV12-5 with TRBJ1-1; weak D call: TRBD1 (5 bases). The CDR3 extends over 18 amino acids. Germline V lookup: CDR1 LGHNT, CDR2 FRNRAP. V lost 3 bases and J lost 0, with 20 bases in between. The CDR3 sequence: CASGFTSGTGFMNTEAFF. The CDR3 region has the DNA TGTGCTAGTGGTTTTACCTCCGGGACTGGGTTCATGAACACTGAAGCTTTCTTT.

V usage is TRBV7-3 and J usage is TRBJ2-3; possible D gene TRBD1, 5 bases. V lost 10 bases and J lost 3, with 17 bases in between. Germline V CDR1 and CDR2: SGHTA, FQGTGA. CDR3 length equals 14 residues. In DNA, the CDR3 is TGTGCCATGCAAGACAGCAATTCGACAGATACGCAGTATTTT. This codes for CAMQDSNSTDTQYF. Full variable domain (outside the CDR3, taken from reference TRBV7-3 and TRBJ2-3): GAGVSQTPSNKVTEKGKYVELRCDPISGHTALYWYRQSLGQGPEFLIYFQGTGAADDSGLPNDRFFAVRPEGSVSTLKIQRTERGDSAVYLCAMQDSNSTDTQYFGPGTRLTVL.

This clone was counted once. The chain links TRBV7-2 to TRBJ1-1; D is unclear. V dropped 5 bases and J dropped 4 bases, with 14 bases sitting between them. CDR3 length: 14 amino acids. Per germline, CDR1 SGHTA and CDR2 FQGNSA. CDR3 amino acids: CASSASKAGTEAFF. The CDR3 coding sequence is TGTGCCAGCAGCGCCTCGAAAGCGGGCACTGAAGCTTTCTTT.

The chain carries TRBV15 and TRBJ1-1; 9 nucleotides line up with TRBD1. The CDR3 has 12 residues. From germline, CDR1 is LNHNV and CDR2 YYDKDF (reference sequence). Trimming took 4 bases from V and 10 from J; bases not matched to a gene: 4. The CDR3 loop reads CATSTLQGAAFF. The CDR3, as DNA: TGTGCCACCAGCACATTACAGGGGGCAGCTTTCTTT.

A word on this clone: One end of the junction does not line up with germline, which may come from a read error. This chain joins TRBV4-1 and TRBJ2-7, with TRBD1 matching over 7 bases. CDR1 and CDR2 (germline): MGHRA, YSYEKL. There are 13 residues in the CDR3. The DNA of the CDR3 is TGCGCCAGCAGCCAAGGAGGGACAGACGAACAGTACTTC. Amino acid sequence: CASSQGGTDEQYF.

The chain uses TRBV5-4 and TRBJ2-1; D not resolved. The CDR3 has 14 residues. V lost 0 bases, J lost 8 bases, and 12 bases lay in between. The germline V gene has CDR1 SGHNT and CDR2 YYREEE (reference sequence). The CDR3 protein is CASSLGSSLDEQFF. For the CDR3, the DNA is TGTGCCAGCAGCTTGGGGAGCAGCCTCGATGAGCAGTTCTTC. Together with reference TRBV5-4 and TRBJ2-1, the CDR3 gives the full variable domain: ETGVTQSPTHLIKTRGQQVTLRCSSQSGHNTVSWYQQALGQGPQFIFQYYREEENGRGNFPPRFSGLQFPNYSSELNVNALELDDSALYLCASSLGSSLDEQFFGPGTRLTVL.

This clone was seen repeatedly, ten times or more. This rearrangement joins TRBV4-1 to TRBJ1-2; TRBD1 is a possible D gene (6 bases). CDR1 and CDR2 from the germline V gene are MGHRA and YSYEKL. The CDR3 covers 16 residues. Trimming stripped 3 bases from V and 4 bases from J, with 18 bases between. Here the CDR3 reads CASSHSQGLFSYGYTF. Written as DNA, the CDR3 is TGCGCCAGCAGCCATTCTCAGGGGTTGTTTTCCTATGGCTACACCTTC.

The V gene is TRBV29-1, the J gene TRBJ2-7, with 9 bases fitting TRBD2. CDR1 is SQVTM, CDR2 ANQGSEA, per germline. The CDR3 consists of 16 residues. V trimming: 6 bases; J trimming: 7 bases; junction bases outside the gene matches: 19. In DNA form, the CDR3 reads TGCAGCGTAGCGCTAGCGGGAATCTTTAGTCCGGGAGAGCAGTACTTC. Residues: CSVALAGIFSPGEQYF.